A single sample is the source of the 14 T cell receptor beta chains below, sequenced in a study of T cells in Graves' hyperthyroidism and ophthalmopathy. Using RNA transcripts as the source, TCR beta CDR3 regions were amplified. The TCR CDR3 was amplified in a first-round RT-PCR using the HTBI primer set. One entry per CDR3 protein, called by TCRdb with MiXCR from the multiplex PCR reads. The repertoire has 610,000 or so distinct CDR3 sequences, more than 45% of them found once; the top ten carry more than 7%. The sample taken for sequencing was peripheral blood or thyroid tissue (not recorded which). These receptors were taken from a woman between 18 and 30 years old with Graves' hyperthyroidism.

The chain joins TRBV29-1 to TRBJ2-5; 10 bases match TRBD1. The germline CDR1 and CDR2 sequences are SQVTM and ANQGSEA. This CDR3 has 13 amino acids. After removal of 8 bases from V and 5 bases from J, the junction contained 8 bases not matched to a gene. CDR3 bases: TGCAGCCTCGGGACAGGGGATACCGAGACCCAGTACTTC. It specifies CSLGTGDTETQYF.

The chain combines TRBV27 with TRBJ2-7, with TRBD2 matching 11 bases. Germline V lookup: CDR1 MNHEY, CDR2 SMNVEV (reference sequence). The CDR3 totals 15 residues. Trimming took 8 bases from V and 2 from J; bases not matched to a gene: 8. The CDR3 DNA reads TGTGCCAGCCTCGGGCTAGCGGGGGGTGCCTACGAGCAGTACTTC. The encoded protein is CASLGLAGGAYEQYF.

This clonotype was found once. The rearrangement links TRBV7-2 to TRBJ2-7, with 8 bases matching TRBD2. TRBJ2-1 matches the DNA end more closely, so the J call is doubtful. The V gene's germline CDR1 is SGHTA and CDR2 FQGNSA. The CDR3 consists of 15 residues. The CDR3: CASSVDPGGYNEQFF. CDR3 nucleotide sequence: TGTGCCAGCAGCGTAGACCCGGGGGGGTACAATGAGCAGTTCTTC.

This clonotype was counted ten times or more. This chain joins TRBV29-1 and TRBJ2-3, with D maybe TRBD2 (5 bases). The germline V and J ends were trimmed by 5 bases and 4 bases, with 13 bases remaining between them. The CDR3 has 13 amino acids. CDR1 and CDR2 (germline): SQVTM, ANQGSEA. The CDR3 here is CSVIGEWADTQYF. DNA of the CDR3: TGCAGCGTTATTGGGGAGTGGGCAGATACGCAGTATTTT.

The rearrangement joins TRBV10-2 to TRBJ1-2; 7 nucleotides line up with TRBD1. The CDR3 is 16 residues long. The germline V gene encodes CDR1 WSHSY and CDR2 SAAADI. The trim removed 0 bases at V and 2 bases at J, leaving 6 bases unmatched. In DNA, the CDR3 is TGCGCCAGCAGTGAGTCGACAGGGTTTGGCAACTATGGCTACACCTTC. Its translation is CASSESTGFGNYGYTF.

This chain connects TRBV7-8 to TRBJ2-3, with TRBD1 as a possible D gene (6 bases). The CDR3 covers 14 residues. Germline V gene data show CDR1 as SGHVS and CDR2 as FQNEAQ. V dropped 5 bases and J dropped 5 bases, with 14 bases sitting between them. The CDR3 DNA is TGTGCCAGCAGCAAACAGGGTTTTTTAGATACGCAGTATTTT. It translates to CASSKQGFLDTQYF.

This clonotype turned up a few times. CDR3 coding DNA: TGTGCCACCTTCCCGGGGGGTAACTATGGCTACACCTTC. Its protein product is CATFPGGNYGYTF. V gene TRBV27 combines with J gene TRBJ1-2; maybe TRBD1 (5 bases). The CDR3 consists of 13 residues. V shed 10 bases and J shed 1 base, with 13 bases lying between them. The V gene's germline CDR1 is MNHEY and CDR2 SMNVEV (reference sequence).

Note on this clonotype: One end of the junction fails to match germline, which may point to a read error. This chain links TRBV5-1 with TRBJ2-7; D is possibly TRBD1 (6 bases). This CDR3 spans 16 amino acids. The germline gives CDR1 SGHRS, CDR2 YFSETQ. The CDR3 nucleotides read TGCGCCAGCAGCCCTTCCTCAGGGGTTAGCTCCCACGAGCAGTACTTC. It codes for CASSPSSGVSSHEQYF.

The chain carries TRBV5-1 and TRBJ2-7, with 8 nucleotides matching TRBD1. V trimming: 0 bases; J trimming: 7 bases; junction bases outside the gene matches: 9. Germline V gene sequence: CDR1 SGHRS, CDR2 YFSETQ. The CDR3 is made up of 15 amino acids. As DNA, the CDR3 is TGCGCCAGCAGCTTGGGACAGGGGCCCTACAATGAGCAGTACTTC. Translating gives CASSLGQGPYNEQYF.

For this clonotype: This may be a read error: a much more frequent sequence differs by one nucleotide. The chain joins TRBV6-5 to TRBJ2-7; 7 nucleotides match TRBD1. Germline V lookup: CDR1 MNHEY, CDR2 SVGAGI. J gave up 0 bases and V 6 bases, and 11 bases lay outside the gene matches. The CDR3 extends over 16 amino acids. This CDR3 is CASSRKGQIPSYEQYF. CDR3 bases: TGTGCCAGCAGCCGGAAGGGACAGATCCCCTCCTACGAGCAGTACTTC.

This chain connects TRBV20-1 to TRBJ2-1; 10 nucleotides agree with TRBD2. Germline V CDR1 and CDR2: DFQATT, SNEGSKA (reference sequence). Unmatched junction bases numbered 5, after V lost 1 base and J lost 2 bases. CDR3 length: 16 residues. In DNA, the CDR3 is TGCAGTGCTAGAGGCGGTACTAGCGGGGCCTACAATGAGCAGTTCTTC. Residues: CSARGGTSGAYNEQFF.

The J gene is TRBJ1-1, the V gene TRBV20-1; D possibly corresponds to TRBD1 (6 bases). Germline assignment: CDR1 DFQATT and CDR2 SNEGSKA (reference sequence). The CDR3 covers 14 residues. V was trimmed by 6 bases and J by 5 bases, leaving 19 bases between them. The CDR3 DNA sequence: TGCAGTGCACCGAGCGGGGGCGCGAAGACTGAAGCTTTCTTT. This codes for CSAPSGGAKTEAFF.

The V and J genes are TRBV6-5 and TRBJ1-2; D is possibly TRBD1 (5 bases). Trimming removed 4 bases from V and 4 bases from J, with 19 bases in between. Germline assignment: CDR1 MNHEY and CDR2 SVGAGI. The CDR3 is made up of 16 amino acids. The CDR3: CASSLDPRDALYGYTF. The DNA for the CDR3 is TGTGCCAGCAGTTTGGATCCACGGGACGCGCTCTATGGCTACACCTTC.

At least ten counts were recorded for this clonotype. CDR3 amino acids: CSVEGGADTQYF. Here the CDR3 DNA reads TGCAGCGTTGAAGGGGGTGCAGATACGCAGTATTTT. The rearrangement links TRBV29-1 to TRBJ2-3; D is unclear. The V gene lost 1 base and the J gene lost 4 bases, with 6 bases spanning the gap. The CDR3 is made up of 12 amino acids. Germline CDR1 reads SQVTM; CDR2 reads ANQGSEA.